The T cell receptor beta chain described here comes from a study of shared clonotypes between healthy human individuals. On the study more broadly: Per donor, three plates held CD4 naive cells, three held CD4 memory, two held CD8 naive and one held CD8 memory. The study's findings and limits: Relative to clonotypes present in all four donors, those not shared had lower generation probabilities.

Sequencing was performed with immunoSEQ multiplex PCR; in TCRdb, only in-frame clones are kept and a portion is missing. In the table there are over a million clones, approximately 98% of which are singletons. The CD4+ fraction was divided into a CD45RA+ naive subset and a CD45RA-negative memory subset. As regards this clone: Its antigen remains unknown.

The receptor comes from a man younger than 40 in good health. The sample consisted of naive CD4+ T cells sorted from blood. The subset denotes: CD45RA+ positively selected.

CDR3 amino acids: CASSWGGGSPYGYTF. The CDR3 coding sequence is TGTGCCAGCAGCTGGGGGGGCGGCTCTCCGTATGGCTACACCTTC. This chain links TRBV7-2 with TRBJ1-2; TRBD1 is a possible D gene (6 bases). Germline CDR1 and CDR2: SGHTA and FQGNSA. Between the trimmed V and J ends, which lost 4 bases and 5 bases, there was a span of 17 bases. CDR3 length: 15 residues.